The 28 T cell receptor beta chains presented below share a single source sample, sequenced in a study of T cells expressing NK-cell markers. After re-calling the 5' RACE reads, TCRdb lists one entry per CDR3 protein, DNA absent. Recorded for this sample: 550,000 to 600,000 distinct CDR3 sequences. Material for sequencing was blood T cells: a sorted CD56 or NKG2C T cell subset, CD4+ or CD8+ T cells, or bulk PBMC T cells (not recorded which). The source of these receptors is a man aged 18 to 29 in good health.

The CDR3 loop is CASSCFGTSGLFSYEQYF. The chain links TRBV11-2 to TRBJ2-7; TCRdb picks TRBD2, but there is no DNA to check that call. Germline V gene sequence: CDR1 SGHAT, CDR2 FQNNGV. This CDR3 spans 18 amino acids.

The gene calls are TRBV21-1 and TRBJ2-7; the D gene TCRdb calls, TRBD2, cannot be checked with no DNA. TRBV21-1 corresponds to a pseudogene. There are 17 residues in the CDR3. This chain's CDR3 is CASSNNSGEGQTYEQYF.

V is TRBV12-3 or TRBV12-4 and J is TRBJ1-4; TCRdb's assignment of TRBD1 cannot be checked, as there is no DNA. The CDR3 length is 15 residues. The CDR3 is CASRRGRLANEKLFF.

The chain carries TRBV12-5 and TRBJ1-5. CDR3 length: 11 amino acids. Germline V gene sequence: CDR1 LGHNT, CDR2 FRNRAP. CDR3 region: CASGPDQPQHF. The full variable domain, completed using reference TRBV12-5 and TRBJ1-5, is DARVTQTPRHKVTEMGQEVTMRCQPILGHNTVFWYRQTMMQGLELLAYFRNRAPLDDSGMPKDRFSAEMPDATLATLKIQPSEPRDSAVYFCASGPDQPQHFGDGTRLSIL.

The J gene is TRBJ2-6, the V gene TRBV27; with no DNA, the TCRdb D assignment of TRBD2 cannot be verified. Germline V lookup: CDR1 MNHEY, CDR2 SMNVEV (reference sequence). The CDR3 covers 14 residues. The CDR3 reads CASSSGAGANVLTF.

The rearrangement links TRBV7-8 to TRBJ2-2; TCRdb's D gene call, TRBD2, goes unchecked for lack of DNA. The CDR3 spans 16 residues. Per the germline V gene, CDR1 is SGHVS and CDR2 is FQNEAQ. The CDR3 spells CASSSRTRPRTGELFF.

The chain combines TRBV19 with TRBJ2-5; the D call from TCRdb, TRBD2, cannot be confirmed without DNA. Per the germline V gene, CDR1 is LNHDA and CDR2 is SQIVND (reference sequence). The CDR3 spans 15 residues. CDR3 amino acids: CASSIAAALPETQYF.

V is TRBV18 and J is TRBJ1-4. This CDR3 contains 14 residues. In germline, CDR1 is KGHSH, CDR2 LQKENI. The CDR3 is CASSPGHGGEKLFF.

The chain employs TRBV4-3 and TRBJ2-3; TCRdb picks TRBD2, but there is no DNA to check that call. The CDR3 covers 18 residues. Germline V gene lookup returns CDR1 LGHNA and CDR2 YSLEER. The CDR3 spells CASSQDLGAGLSTDTQYF.

The CDR3 protein is CACSADRVRVGGELFF. V usage is TRBV12-3 or TRBV12-4 and J usage is TRBJ2-2; the D gene TCRdb calls, TRBD1, cannot be checked with no DNA. CDR3 length: 16 amino acids.

The CDR3 loop is CASSSPGYGYTF. The chain couples TRBV12-3 or TRBV12-4 to TRBJ1-2; TCRdb picks TRBD1, but there is no DNA to check that call. CDR3 length: 12 amino acids.

The rearrangement joins TRBV9 to TRBJ2-3; checking the TCRdb D call of TRBD1 is not possible without DNA. The germline CDR1 and CDR2 sequences are SGDLS and YYNGEE. The CDR3 runs 14 residues. This chain's CDR3 is CASSVDGRGGTQYF.

The genes are TRBV2 and TRBJ2-5; there is no DNA to check the TCRdb D call of TRBD1. CDR3 size: 16 residues. Germline V lookup: CDR1 SNHLY, CDR2 FYNNEI. Here the CDR3 reads CASSEGTGGFGETQYF. The entire variable domain, with the rest obtained from reference TRBV2 and TRBJ2-5, is as follows: EPEVTQTPSHQVTQMGQEVILRCVPISNHLYFYWYRQILGQKVEFLVSFYNNEISEKSEIFDDQFSVERPDGSNFTLKIRSTKLEDSAMYFCASSEGTGGFGETQYFGPGTRLLVL.

The chain links TRBV20-1 to TRBJ2-1; TCRdb's D call, TRBD2, is unchecked because there is no DNA. The CDR3 runs to 14 residues. Looked up from germline, CDR1 is DFQATT and CDR2 is SNEGSKA (reference sequence). The CDR3 loop reads CSARVGPSADEQFF.

CDR3 residues: CASSLRTSGGTLSTDTQYF. J is TRBJ2-3 and V is TRBV5-1; the D gene TCRdb calls, TRBD2, cannot be checked with no DNA. The CDR3 totals 19 residues. Germline loops: CDR1 SGHRS, CDR2 YFSETQ.

The chain joins TRBV7-6 to TRBJ2-5; there is no DNA to check the TCRdb D call of TRBD2. This CDR3 region has 16 residues. Germline-derived CDR1 and CDR2 are SGHVS and FNYEAQ. CDR3 in amino acids: CASSLGAGMDGETQYF.

CDR3 protein: CASSVEGGGTGELFF. The chain joins TRBV9 to TRBJ2-2; lacking DNA, the TRBD2 call made by TCRdb goes unchecked. The germline V gene encodes CDR1 SGDLS and CDR2 YYNGEE. The CDR3 is made up of 15 amino acids.

The chain combines TRBV7-9 with TRBJ1-1; the TCRdb D gene call, TRBD1, has no DNA to confirm it. The CDR3 sequence is 11 residues long. Germline values: CDR1 SEHNR, CDR2 FQNEAQ (reference sequence). This CDR3 reads CAAGVNTEAFF.

The chain carries TRBV9 and TRBJ2-1; TCRdb designates TRBD2, a call that cannot be tested without DNA. Germline CDR1 reads SGDLS; CDR2 reads YYNGEE. The CDR3 contains 19 residues. The CDR3 sequence is CASSVASWGTSGRVDEQFF.

The chain joins TRBV7-9 to TRBJ2-5. Per germline, CDR1 SEHNR and CDR2 FQNEAQ (reference sequence). This CDR3 has 13 residues. The CDR3 sequence: CASSFTTQETQYF. Supplemented by reference TRBV7-9 and TRBJ2-5, the full variable domain reads DTGVSQNPRHKITKRGQNVTFRCDPISEHNRLYWYRQTLGQGPEFLTYFQNEAQLEKSRLLSDRFSAERPKGSFSTLEIQRTEQGDSAMYLCASSFTTQETQYFGPGTRLLVL.

The J gene is TRBJ2-1, the V gene TRBV5-1; the D call from TCRdb, TRBD1, cannot be confirmed without DNA. Germline CDR1 is SGHRS and CDR2 is YFSETQ. There are 15 residues in the CDR3. The CDR3 here is CASSLAPQGVDEQFF. The full variable domain, completed using reference TRBV5-1 and TRBJ2-1, is KAGVTQTPRYLIKTRGQQVTLSCSPISGHRSVSWYQQTPGQGLQFLFEYFSETQRNKGNFPGRFSGRQFSNSRSEMNVSTLELGDSALYLCASSLAPQGVDEQFFGPGTRLTVL.

V and J are TRBV20-1 and TRBJ2-7; TCRdb's D call of TRBD1 is untestable without DNA. The CDR3 sequence is 15 residues long. CDR1 and CDR2 (germline): DFQATT, SNEGSKA (reference sequence). The CDR3 is CSARGRDRDGYEQYF.

The CDR3 loop is CASQHGRSPISGANVLTF. This chain joins TRBV19 and TRBJ2-6; TCRdb picks TRBD2, but there is no DNA to check that call. The CDR3 totals 18 residues. CDR1 and CDR2 from the germline V gene are LNHDA and SQIVND (reference sequence).

The CDR3 region is CASSGRVSYEQYF. The chain joins TRBV6-6 to TRBJ2-7. This CDR3 is built from 13 residues. The germline CDR1 and CDR2 sequences are MNHNY and SVGAGI (reference sequence).

The V and J genes are TRBV29-1 and TRBJ2-5; the TCRdb D gene call, TRBD1, has no DNA to confirm it. From germline, CDR1 is SQVTM and CDR2 ANQGSEA. This CDR3 region has 13 residues. CDR3 sequence reads: CSVEENRRTTQYF. Based on the CDR3 plus reference TRBV29-1 and TRBJ2-5, the full variable domain is SAVISQKPSRDICQRGTSLTIQCQVDSQVTMMFWYRQQPGQSLTLIATANQGSEATYESGFVIDKFPISRPNLTFSTLTVSNMSPEDSSIYLCSVEENRRTTQYFGPGTRLLVL.

V and J are TRBV5-6 and TRBJ2-4. From germline, CDR1 is SGHDT and CDR2 YYEEEE. This CDR3 spans 11 amino acids. CDR3 sequence reads: CASSLRDSQYF.

This rearrangement joins TRBV6-5 to TRBJ1-6; TCRdb's D call, TRBD1, is unchecked because there is no DNA. CDR3 size: 16 residues. Germline V CDR1 and CDR2: MNHEY, SVGAGI. The CDR3 sequence: CASSWGTGSDNSPLHF.

The rearrangement links TRBV20-1 to TRBJ2-3; without DNA, the TCRdb call of TRBD1 cannot be checked. CDR1 and CDR2 from the germline V gene are DFQATT and SNEGSKA (reference sequence). The CDR3 runs 14 residues. The CDR3 sequence is CSAIDPRRADTQYF.